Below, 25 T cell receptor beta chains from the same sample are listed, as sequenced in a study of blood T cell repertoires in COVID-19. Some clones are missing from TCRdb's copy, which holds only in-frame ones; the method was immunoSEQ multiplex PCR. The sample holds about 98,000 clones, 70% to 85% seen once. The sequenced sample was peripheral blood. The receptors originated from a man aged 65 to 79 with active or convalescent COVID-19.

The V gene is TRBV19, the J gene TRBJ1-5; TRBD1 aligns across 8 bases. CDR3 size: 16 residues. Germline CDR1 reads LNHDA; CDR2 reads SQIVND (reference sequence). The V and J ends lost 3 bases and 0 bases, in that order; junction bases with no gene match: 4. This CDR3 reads CASSITGGNSNQPQHF. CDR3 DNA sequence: TGTGCCAGTAGTATTACAGGGGGAAATAGCAATCAGCCCCAGCATTTT.

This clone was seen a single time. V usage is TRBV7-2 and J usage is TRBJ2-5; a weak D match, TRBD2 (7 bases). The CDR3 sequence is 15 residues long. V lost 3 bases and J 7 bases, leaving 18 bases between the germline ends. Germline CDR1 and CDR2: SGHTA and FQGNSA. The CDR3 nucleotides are TGTGCCAGCAGCTTCGCAGGGGCGTCGGGGGGGACCCAGTACTTC. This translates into CASSFAGASGGTQYF.

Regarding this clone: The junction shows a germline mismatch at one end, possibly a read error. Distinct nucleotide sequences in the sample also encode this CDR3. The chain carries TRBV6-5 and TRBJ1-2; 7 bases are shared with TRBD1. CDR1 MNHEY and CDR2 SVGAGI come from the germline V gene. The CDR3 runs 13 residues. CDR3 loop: CASSLDRATGYTF. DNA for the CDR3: TGCGCCAGCAGTCTAGACAGGGCCACCGGCTACACCTTC.

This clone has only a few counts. This CDR3 is CASSWGPNTEAFF. The CDR3 DNA follows: TGCGCCAGCAGTTGGGGGCCGAACACTGAAGCTTTCTTT. The gene calls are TRBV23-1 and TRBJ1-1; D is perhaps TRBD1 (6 bases). TRBV23-1 is recorded as an ORF, its role being uncertain. The CDR3 consists of 13 residues. Trimming took off 5 bases at V and 1 base at J, with 8 bases between the two ends.

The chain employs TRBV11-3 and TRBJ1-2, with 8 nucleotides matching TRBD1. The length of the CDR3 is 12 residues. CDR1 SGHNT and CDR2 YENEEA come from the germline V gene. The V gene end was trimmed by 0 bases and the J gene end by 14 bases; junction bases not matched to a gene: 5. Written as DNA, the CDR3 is TGTGCCAGCAGCTTAGATGCGAGGGACAGGACCTTC. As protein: CASSLDARDRTF.

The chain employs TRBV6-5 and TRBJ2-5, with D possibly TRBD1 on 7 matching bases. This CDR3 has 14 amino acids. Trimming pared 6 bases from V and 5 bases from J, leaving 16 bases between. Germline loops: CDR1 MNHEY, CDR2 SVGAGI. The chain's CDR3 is CASRLRGAGETQYF. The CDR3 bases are TGTGCCAGCAGACTCAGGGGGGCGGGGGAGACCCAGTACTTC.

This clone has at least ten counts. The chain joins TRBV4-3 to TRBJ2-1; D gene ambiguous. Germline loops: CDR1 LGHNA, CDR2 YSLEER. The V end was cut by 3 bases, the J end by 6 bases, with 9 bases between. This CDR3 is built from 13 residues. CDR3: CASSQSPGNEQFF. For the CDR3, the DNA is TGCGCCAGCAGCCAGTCGCCGGGCAATGAGCAGTTCTTC.

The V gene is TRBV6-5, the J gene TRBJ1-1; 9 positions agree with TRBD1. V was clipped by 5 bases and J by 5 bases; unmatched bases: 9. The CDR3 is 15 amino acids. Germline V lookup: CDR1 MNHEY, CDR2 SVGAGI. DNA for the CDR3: TGTGCCAGCAGTCCCGGGACAGGGCGGGGTACTGAAGCTTTCTTT. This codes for CASSPGTGRGTEAFF.

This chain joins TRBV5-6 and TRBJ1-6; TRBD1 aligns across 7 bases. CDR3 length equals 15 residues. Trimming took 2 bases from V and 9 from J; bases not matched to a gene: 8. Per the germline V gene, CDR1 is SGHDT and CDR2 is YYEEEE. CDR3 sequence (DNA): TGTGCCAGCAGCTTTGTTACAGGGGAAAGTTCACCCCTCCACTTT. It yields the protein CASSFVTGESSPLHF.

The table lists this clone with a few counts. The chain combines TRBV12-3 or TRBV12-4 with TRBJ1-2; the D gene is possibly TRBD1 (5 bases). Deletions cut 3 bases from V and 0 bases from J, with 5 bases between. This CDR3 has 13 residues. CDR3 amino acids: CASSLTANYGYTF. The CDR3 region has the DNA TGTGCCAGCAGTTTGACAGCTAACTATGGCTACACCTTC.

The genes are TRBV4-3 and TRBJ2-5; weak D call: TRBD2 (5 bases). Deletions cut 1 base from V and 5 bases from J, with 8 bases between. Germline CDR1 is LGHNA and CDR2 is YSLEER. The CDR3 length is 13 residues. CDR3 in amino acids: CASSQAIAETQYF. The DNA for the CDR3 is TGCGCCAGCAGCCAAGCAATAGCGGAGACCCAGTACTTC.

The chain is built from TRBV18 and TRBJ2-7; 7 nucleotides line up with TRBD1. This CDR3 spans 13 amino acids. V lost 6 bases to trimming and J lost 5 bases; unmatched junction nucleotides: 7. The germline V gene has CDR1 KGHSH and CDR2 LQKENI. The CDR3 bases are TGTGCCAGCTCGCCCGGACAGGCCGACGAGCAGTACTTC. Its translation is CASSPGQADEQYF.

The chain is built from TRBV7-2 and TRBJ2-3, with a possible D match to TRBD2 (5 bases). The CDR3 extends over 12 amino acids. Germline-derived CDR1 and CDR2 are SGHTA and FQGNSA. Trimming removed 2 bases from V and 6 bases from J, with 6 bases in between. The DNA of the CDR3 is TGTGCCAGCAGCTTATGGAGGGATACGCAGTATTTT. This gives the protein CASSLWRDTQYF.

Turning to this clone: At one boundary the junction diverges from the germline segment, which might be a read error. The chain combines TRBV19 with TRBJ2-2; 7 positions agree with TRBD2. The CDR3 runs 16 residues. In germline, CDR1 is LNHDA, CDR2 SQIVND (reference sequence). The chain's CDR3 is CASSSRGGTNTRELFF. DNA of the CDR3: TGTGCCAGTAGTTCTCGCGGGGGAACGAACACCAGGGAGCTGTTTTTT. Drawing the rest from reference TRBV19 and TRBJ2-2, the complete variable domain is DGGITQSPKYLFRKEGQNVTLSCEQNLNHDAMYWYRQDPGQGLRLIYYSQIVNDFQKGDIAEGYSVSREKKESFPLTVTSAQKNPTAFYLCASSSRGGTNTRELFFGEGSRLTVL.

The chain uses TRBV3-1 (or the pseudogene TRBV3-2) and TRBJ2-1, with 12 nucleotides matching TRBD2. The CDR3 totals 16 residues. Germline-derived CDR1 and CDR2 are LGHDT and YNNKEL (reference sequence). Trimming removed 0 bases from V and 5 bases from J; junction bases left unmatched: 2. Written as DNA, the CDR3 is TGTGCCAGCAGCCAAGATCGACTAGCGGGGGACAATGAGCAGTTCTTC. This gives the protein CASSQDRLAGDNEQFF.

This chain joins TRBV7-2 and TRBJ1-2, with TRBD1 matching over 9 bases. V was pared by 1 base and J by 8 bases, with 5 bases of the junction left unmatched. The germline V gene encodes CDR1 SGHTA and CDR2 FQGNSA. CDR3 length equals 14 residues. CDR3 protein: CASSLEGTGLGYTF. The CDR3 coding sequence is TGTGCCAGCAGCTTAGAGGGGACAGGGTTAGGCTACACCTTC.

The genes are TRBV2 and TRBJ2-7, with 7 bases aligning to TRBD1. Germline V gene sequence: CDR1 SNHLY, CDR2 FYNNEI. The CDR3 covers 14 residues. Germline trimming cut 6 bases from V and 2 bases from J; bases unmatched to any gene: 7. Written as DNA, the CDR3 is TGTGCCAGCAGCAACCGACAGGGTACCTACGAGCAGTACTTC. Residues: CASSNRQGTYEQYF.

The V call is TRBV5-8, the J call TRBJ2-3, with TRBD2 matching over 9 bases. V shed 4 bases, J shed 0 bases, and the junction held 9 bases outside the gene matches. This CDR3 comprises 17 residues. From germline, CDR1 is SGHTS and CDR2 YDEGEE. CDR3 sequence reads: CASSLGSGGLSTDTQYF. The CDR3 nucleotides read TGTGCCAGCAGCCTCGGTAGCGGGGGCCTGAGCACAGATACGCAGTATTTT.

The CDR3, as DNA: TGTGCCTGGACCATCTTCGGGACAGGAAATTCACCCCTCCACTTT. This codes for CAWTIFGTGNSPLHF. This chain connects TRBV30 to TRBJ1-6, with TRBD1 matching over 8 bases. CDR3 length: 15 amino acids. Losses at the gene ends were 4 bases for V and 7 bases for J; bases not matched to a gene: 9. Germline V gene data show CDR1 as GTSNPN and CDR2 as SVGIG (reference sequence).

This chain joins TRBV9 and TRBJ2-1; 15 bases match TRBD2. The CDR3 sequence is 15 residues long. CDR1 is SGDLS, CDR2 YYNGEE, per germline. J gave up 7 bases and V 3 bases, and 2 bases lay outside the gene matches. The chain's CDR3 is CASSAGLAGGNEQFF. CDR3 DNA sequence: TGTGCCAGCAGCGCAGGACTAGCGGGGGGGAATGAGCAGTTCTTC.

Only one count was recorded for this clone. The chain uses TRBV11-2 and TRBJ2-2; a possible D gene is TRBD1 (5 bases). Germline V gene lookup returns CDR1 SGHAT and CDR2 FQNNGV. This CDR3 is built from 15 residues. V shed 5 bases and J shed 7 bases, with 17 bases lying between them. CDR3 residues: CASSISTWGGGELFF. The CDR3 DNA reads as TGTGCCAGCAGCATTAGTACGTGGGGCGGCGGGGAGCTGTTTTTT. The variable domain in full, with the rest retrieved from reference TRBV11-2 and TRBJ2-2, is EAGVAQSPRYKIIEKRQSVAFWCNPISGHATLYWYQQILGQGPKLLIQFQNNGVVDDSQLPKDRFSAERLKGVDSTLKIQPAKLEDSAVYLCASSISTWGGGELFFGEGSRLTVL.

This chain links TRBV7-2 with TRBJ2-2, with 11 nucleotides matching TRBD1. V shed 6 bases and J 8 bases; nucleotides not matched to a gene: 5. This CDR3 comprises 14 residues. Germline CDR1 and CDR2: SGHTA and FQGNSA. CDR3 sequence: CASSWDRGRGELFF. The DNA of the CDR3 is TGTGCCAGCAGTTGGGACAGGGGGAGGGGGGAGCTGTTTTTT.

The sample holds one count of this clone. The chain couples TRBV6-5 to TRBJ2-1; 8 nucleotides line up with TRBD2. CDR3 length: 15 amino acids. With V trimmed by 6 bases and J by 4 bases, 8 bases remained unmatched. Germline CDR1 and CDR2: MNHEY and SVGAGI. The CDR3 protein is CASRPPGGPYNEQFF. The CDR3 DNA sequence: TGTGCCAGCAGGCCCCCGGGGGGGCCTTACAATGAGCAGTTCTTC.

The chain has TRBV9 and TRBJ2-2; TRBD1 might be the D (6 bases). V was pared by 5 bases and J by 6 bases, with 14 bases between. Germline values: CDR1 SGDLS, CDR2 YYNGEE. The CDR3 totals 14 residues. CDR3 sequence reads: CASRVGADAGELFF. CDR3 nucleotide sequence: TGTGCCAGCAGGGTGGGGGCCGACGCCGGGGAGCTGTTTTTT.

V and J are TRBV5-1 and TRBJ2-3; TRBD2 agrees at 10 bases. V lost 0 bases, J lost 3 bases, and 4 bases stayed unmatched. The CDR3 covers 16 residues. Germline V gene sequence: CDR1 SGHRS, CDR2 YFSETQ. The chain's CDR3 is CASSLGASGGTDTQYF. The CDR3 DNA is TGCGCCAGCAGCTTGGGGGCTAGCGGGGGAACAGATACGCAGTATTTT.